What follows is one T cell receptor (beta chain) and its context. The data belong to a study of T cell responses to AZD1222 COVID-19 vaccine. Trimming cost V 4 bases and J 4 bases, with 14 bases left between them. The CDR3 totals 14 residues. Germline V gene data show CDR1 as SGHTS and CDR2 as YDEGEE. Here immunoSEQ multiplex PCR was the method, and the copy in TCRdb shows in-frame clones only, minus some. The sample shows some 150,000 clones, around 86% of them seen only once. This sequence originates from an adult in good health. The chain employs TRBV5-8 and TRBJ1-2; possibly TRBD1 for D (6 bases). The sequencing used peripheral blood, collected on day 0 of MenACWY control vaccination. CDR3 region: CASSRGQLVYGYTF. The DNA of the CDR3 is TGTGCCAGCAGCCGTGGACAGCTAGTCTATGGCTACACCTTC.